This T cell receptor (beta chain) was identified in a study of cytomegalovirus exposure and HLA in healthy donors. Findings and caveats of the study: Analysis was carried out at a later point, and it linked a missense DCLRE1C variant to TCR beta V- and J-gene trimming. Accurate prediction of HLA-A and HLA-B alleles (for most subjects) was reportedly achieved from TCR beta sequences. While the bulk of TCR sequences proved rare, some public TCRs turned up in many donors.

Concerning this clone: Antigen: not known.

It was with 60 Vbeta and 13 Jbeta primers that the PCR ran. TCRdb's copy holds only in-frame clones and misses some; the assay was immunoSEQ multiplex PCR. The table records under 130,000 clones, over 75% of them present only once. Germline CDR1 is ENHRY and CDR2 is SYGVKD. Trimming stripped 0 bases from V and 0 bases from J, with 9 bases between. The CDR3 is 16 residues long. The receptor's source is a man aged 25 to 45 in good health and CMV-seropositive. The sample comprised PBMCs. The J gene is TRBJ2-1, the V gene TRBV10-3, with a tentative D call TRBD2 (6 bases). CDR3: CAISESRGSSYNEQFF. In DNA, the CDR3 is TGTGCCATCAGTGAGTCCCGGGGGAGCTCCTACAATGAGCAGTTCTTC.